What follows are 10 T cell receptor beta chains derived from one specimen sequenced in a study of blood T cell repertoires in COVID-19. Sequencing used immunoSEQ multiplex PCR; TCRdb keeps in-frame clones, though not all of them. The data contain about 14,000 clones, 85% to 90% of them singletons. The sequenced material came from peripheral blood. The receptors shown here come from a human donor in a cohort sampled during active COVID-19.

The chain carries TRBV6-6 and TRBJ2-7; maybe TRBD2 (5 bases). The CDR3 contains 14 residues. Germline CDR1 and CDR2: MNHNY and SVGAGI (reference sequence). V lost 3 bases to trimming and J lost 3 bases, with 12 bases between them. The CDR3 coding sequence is TGTGCCAGCAGTTATCTCCTAGCCAACTACGAGCAGTACTTC. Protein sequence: CASSYLLANYEQYF.

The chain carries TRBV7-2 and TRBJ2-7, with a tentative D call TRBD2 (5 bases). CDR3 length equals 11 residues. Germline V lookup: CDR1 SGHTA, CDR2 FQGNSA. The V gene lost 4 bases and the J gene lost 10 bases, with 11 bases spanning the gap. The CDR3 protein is CASSSGVPQYF. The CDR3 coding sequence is TGTGCCAGCAGCTCCGGGGTCCCCCAGTACTTC. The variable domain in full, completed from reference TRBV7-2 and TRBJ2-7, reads GAGVSQSPSNKVTEKGKDVELRCDPISGHTALYWYRQSLGQGLEFLIYFQGNSAPDKSGLPSDRFSAERTGGSVSTLTIQRTQQEDSAVYLCASSSGVPQYFGPGTRLTVT.

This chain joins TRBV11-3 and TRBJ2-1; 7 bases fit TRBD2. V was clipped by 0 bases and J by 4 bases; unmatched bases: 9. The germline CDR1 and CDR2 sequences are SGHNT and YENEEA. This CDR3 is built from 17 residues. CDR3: CASSLDGPSGTYNEQFF. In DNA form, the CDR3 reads TGTGCCAGCAGCTTAGATGGCCCTAGCGGTACTTACAATGAGCAGTTCTTC.

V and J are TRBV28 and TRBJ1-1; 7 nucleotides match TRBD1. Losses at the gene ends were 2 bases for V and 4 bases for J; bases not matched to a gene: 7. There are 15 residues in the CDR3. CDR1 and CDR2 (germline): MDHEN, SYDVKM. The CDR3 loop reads CASSLHGRGRTEAFF. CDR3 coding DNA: TGTGCCAGCAGTTTACACGGGAGGGGGCGCACTGAAGCTTTCTTT.

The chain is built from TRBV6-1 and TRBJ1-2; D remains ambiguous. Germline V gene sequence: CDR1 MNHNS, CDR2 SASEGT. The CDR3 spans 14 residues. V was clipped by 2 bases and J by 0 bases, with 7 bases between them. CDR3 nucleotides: TGTGCCAGCAGTGAAAATCCCGCTAACTATGGCTACACCTTC. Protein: CASSENPANYGYTF.

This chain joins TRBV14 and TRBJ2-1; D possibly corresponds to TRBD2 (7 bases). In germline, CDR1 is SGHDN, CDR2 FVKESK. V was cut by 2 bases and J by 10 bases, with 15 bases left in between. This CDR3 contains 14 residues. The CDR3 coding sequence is TGTGCCAGCAGCCAATTGGGGGGGGCCAGGGAGCAGTTCTTC. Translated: CASSQLGGAREQFF.

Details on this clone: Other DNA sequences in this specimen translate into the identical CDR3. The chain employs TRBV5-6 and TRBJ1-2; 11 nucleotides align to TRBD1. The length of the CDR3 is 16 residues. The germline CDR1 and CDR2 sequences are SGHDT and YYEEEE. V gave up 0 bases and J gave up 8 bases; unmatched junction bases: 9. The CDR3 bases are TGTGCCAGCAGCTTGGAGATCGGACAGGGGGCGCGGGGCTACACCTTC. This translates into CASSLEIGQGARGYTF.

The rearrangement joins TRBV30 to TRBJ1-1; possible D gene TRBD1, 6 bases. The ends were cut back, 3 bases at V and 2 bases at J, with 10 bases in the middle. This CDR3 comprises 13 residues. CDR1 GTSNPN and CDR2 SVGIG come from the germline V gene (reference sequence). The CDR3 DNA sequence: TGTGCCTGGAGGTTCAGGGGAAACACTGAAGCTTTCTTT. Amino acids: CAWRFRGNTEAFF. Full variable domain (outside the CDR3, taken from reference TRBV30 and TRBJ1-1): SQTIHQWPATLVQPVGSPLSLECTVEGTSNPNLYWYRQAAGRGLQLLFYSVGIGQISSEVPQNLSASRPQDRQFILSSKKLLLSDSGFYLCAWRFRGNTEAFFGQGTRLTVV.

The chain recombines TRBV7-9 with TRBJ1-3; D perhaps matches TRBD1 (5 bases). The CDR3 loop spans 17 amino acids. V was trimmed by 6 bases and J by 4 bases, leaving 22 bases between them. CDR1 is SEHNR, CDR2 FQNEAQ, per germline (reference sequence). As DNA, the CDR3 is TGTGCCAGCAGTCGTGGAGCCCTTGACAGAACCGGAAACACCATATATTTT. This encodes CASSRGALDRTGNTIYF.

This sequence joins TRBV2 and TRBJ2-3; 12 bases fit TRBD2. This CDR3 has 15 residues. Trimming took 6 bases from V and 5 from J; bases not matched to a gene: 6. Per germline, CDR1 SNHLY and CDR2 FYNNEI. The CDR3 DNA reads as TGTGCCAGCAGAGCACTAGCGGGAGGAGGAGATACGCAGTATTTT. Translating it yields CASRALAGGGDTQYF. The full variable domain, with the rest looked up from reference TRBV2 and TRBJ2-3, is EPEVTQTPSHQVTQMGQEVILRCVPISNHLYFYWYRQILGQKVEFLVSFYNNEISEKSEIFDDQFSVERPDGSNFTLKIRSTKLEDSAMYFCASRALAGGGDTQYFGPGTRLTVL.